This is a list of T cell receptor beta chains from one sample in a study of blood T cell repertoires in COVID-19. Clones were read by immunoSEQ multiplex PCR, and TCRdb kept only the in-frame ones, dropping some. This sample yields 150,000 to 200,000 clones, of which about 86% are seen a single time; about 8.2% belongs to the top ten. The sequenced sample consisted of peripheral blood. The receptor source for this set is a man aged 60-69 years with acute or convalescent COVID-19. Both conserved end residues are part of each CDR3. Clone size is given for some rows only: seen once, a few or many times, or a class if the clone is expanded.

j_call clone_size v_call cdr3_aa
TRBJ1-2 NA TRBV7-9 CASSFVQGYGYTF
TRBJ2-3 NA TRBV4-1 CASSLTLTSASTDTQYF
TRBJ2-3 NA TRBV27 CASSLRLATSTDTQYF
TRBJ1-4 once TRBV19 CASRPGGGDEKLFF
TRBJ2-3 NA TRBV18 CASSPDSRTDTQYF
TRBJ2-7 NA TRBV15 CATSSPGLTPYEQYF
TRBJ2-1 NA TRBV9 CASSVAGVAGSSYNEQFF
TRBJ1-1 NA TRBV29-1 CSVEPQSNTEAFF
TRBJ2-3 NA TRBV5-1 CASRIAGATDTQYF
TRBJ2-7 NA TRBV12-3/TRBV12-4 CASRLAVTYEQYF
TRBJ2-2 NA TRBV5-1 CASSLEGRALGELFF
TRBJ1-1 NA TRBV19 CATQDRGHSTEAFF
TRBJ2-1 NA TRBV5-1 CASSPIGLAGMDEQFF
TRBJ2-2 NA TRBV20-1 CSLRGTGELFF
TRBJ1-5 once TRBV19 CASFSGSTYQPQHF
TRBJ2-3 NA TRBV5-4 CASPGLSGTSTDTQYF
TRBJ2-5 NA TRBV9 CASSVDGGETQYF
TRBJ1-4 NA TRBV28 CASSGTTNEKLFF
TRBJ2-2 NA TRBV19 CASTLLAGGPAGELFF
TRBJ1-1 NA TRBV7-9 CASSFGQGRTEAFF
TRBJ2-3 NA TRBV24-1 CATSDLRVPTDTQYF
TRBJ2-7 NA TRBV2 CASSGTVRSSYEQYF
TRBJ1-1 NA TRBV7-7 CASSEQGNTEAFF
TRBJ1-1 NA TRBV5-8 CASSPGGYTEAFF
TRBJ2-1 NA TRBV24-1 CATRGDRERANEQFF
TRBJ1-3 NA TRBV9 CASSVGTGHSGNTIYF
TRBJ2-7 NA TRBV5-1 CASSSTGGNWVNEQYF
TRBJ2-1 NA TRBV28 CASSFGDRSQFF
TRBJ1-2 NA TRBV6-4 CASSDFGWGERYTF
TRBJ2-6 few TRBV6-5 CASSSGYSGANVLTF
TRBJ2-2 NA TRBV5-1 CASSFLAGGTGELFF
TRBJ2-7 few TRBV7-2 CASATRTGSLQYF
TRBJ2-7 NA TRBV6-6 CASSRTLTYEQYF
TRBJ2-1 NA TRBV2 CASSVQFSYEQFF
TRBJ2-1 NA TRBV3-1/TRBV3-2 CASSSSGRRSYYNEQFF
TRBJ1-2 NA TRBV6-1 CASSEQGWDGYTF
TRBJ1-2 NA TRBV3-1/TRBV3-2 CASSQEGRGYTF
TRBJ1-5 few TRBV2 CASRARQGRNQPQHF
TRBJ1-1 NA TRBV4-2 CASSGRGSETEAFF
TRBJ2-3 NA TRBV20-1 CSASYSGAQYF